Following are 5 T cell receptor beta chains from one sample sequenced in a study of T-cell memory formation after mild COVID-19. TCRdb re-called the 5' RACE reads with MiXCR, one entry per CDR3 protein. The sample contains under 450,000 distinct CDR3 sequences, around 22% of which appear only once. The sample taken for sequencing was PBMCs or a T cell subset sorted from them (not recorded which). These receptors originate from an adult woman who had mild COVID-19 (a few samples of this study predate the infection). Cell type and time point are not known.

V usage is TRBV12-3 or TRBV12-4 and J usage is TRBJ2-3; D is unclear. The V and J ends lost 10 bases and 5 bases respectively, with 10 bases between them. The CDR3 consists of 11 residues. The CDR3 region has the DNA TGTGCCACCCTGCAGGTAGATACGCAGTATTTT. It translates to CATLQVDTQYF.

This clonotype was seen only a few times. This chain links TRBV5-1 with TRBJ2-7; 9 bases fit TRBD1. Germline loops: CDR1 SGHRS, CDR2 YFSETQ. The junction had 7 bases not matched to a gene; V was cut back by 4 bases and J by 5 bases. This CDR3 region has 14 residues. The CDR3 is CASSAQRTGDEQYF. The CDR3 DNA reads as TGCGCCAGCAGCGCCCAAAGGACAGGGGACGAGCAGTACTTC.

This clonotype was counted only a few times. J is TRBJ2-7 and V is TRBV12-3 or TRBV12-4, with 9 nucleotides matching TRBD2. The CDR3 has 15 residues. V trimming: 5 bases; J trimming: 5 bases; junction bases outside the gene matches: 10. CDR3 nucleotides: TGTGCCAGCAGTCCATATAGCGGGGGTGCCAACGAGCAGTACTTC. Protein product: CASSPYSGGANEQYF.

This chain connects TRBV27 to TRBJ1-2; no definite D call. Germline CDR1 MNHEY, CDR2 SMNVEV (reference sequence). The CDR3 is 15 amino acids. Trimming took 5 bases from V and 2 from J, leaving 15 bases between them. CDR3 bases: TGTGCCAGCAGTCCTGGAGACCGGGTCAACTATGGCTACACCTTC. This encodes CASSPGDRVNYGYTF.

The chain has TRBV7-6 and TRBJ1-4, with 11 nucleotides matching TRBD1. The CDR3 has 20 residues. The V segment lost 5 bases and the J segment 0 bases; nucleotides outside the gene matches: 14. From germline, CDR1 is SGHVS and CDR2 FNYEAQ. CDR3 DNA sequence: TGTGCCAGCAGCCGTATCGGACAGGGGGCGGCGGCTACAACTAATGAAAAACTGTTTTTT. Translated: CASSRIGQGAAATTNEKLFF.